This TCR beta chain was found in a study of T cell responses to AZD1222 COVID-19 vaccine. Findings and limits, study-wide: The study found Spike-specific TCR breadth and depth rose after two AZD1222 doses.

The V and J ends lost 5 bases and 0 bases respectively, with 11 bases between them. This CDR3 is 15 amino acids long. CDR1 and CDR2 (germline): SGHTA, FQGNSA. Data came from immunoSEQ multiplex PCR; TCRdb stores just in-frame clones and leaves some out. Of 150,000 or so clones detected, roughly nine tenths appear once; the ten largest clones hold 1.3%. Comment on this clone: Its specificity is not known.

This material consisted of peripheral blood, taken 28 days after the second AZD1222 dose. This sequence originates from an adult who received the AZD1222 COVID-19 vaccine. The chain recombines TRBV7-2 with TRBJ1-5; TRBD1 might be the D (5 bases). The CDR3 DNA reads TGTGCCAGCAGCCCGGGACCTTATAGCAATCAGCCCCAGCATTTT. Translated: CASSPGPYSNQPQHF.